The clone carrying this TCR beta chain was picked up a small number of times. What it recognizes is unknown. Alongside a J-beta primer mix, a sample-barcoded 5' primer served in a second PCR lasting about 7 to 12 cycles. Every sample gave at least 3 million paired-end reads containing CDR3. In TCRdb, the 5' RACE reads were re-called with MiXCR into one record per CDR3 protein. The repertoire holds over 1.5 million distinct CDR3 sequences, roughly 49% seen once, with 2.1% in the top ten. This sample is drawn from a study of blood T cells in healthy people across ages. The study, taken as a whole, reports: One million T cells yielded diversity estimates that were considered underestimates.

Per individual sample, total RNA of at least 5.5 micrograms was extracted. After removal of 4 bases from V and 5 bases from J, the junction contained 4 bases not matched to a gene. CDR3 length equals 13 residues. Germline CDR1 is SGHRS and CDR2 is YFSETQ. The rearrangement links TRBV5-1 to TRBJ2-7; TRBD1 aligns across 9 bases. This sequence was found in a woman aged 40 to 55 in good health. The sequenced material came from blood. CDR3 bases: TGCGCCAGCAGCACGGGACAGGGCCACGAGCAGTACTTC. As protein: CASSTGQGHEQYF.